Listed below are T cell receptor beta chains from one sample, sequenced in a study of T cells in Graves' hyperthyroidism and ophthalmopathy. Using its own MiXCR run on the multiplex PCR reads, TCRdb lists one record per CDR3 protein. The sample gives approximately 590,000 distinct CDR3 sequences, roughly 46% of which show up once; about 7.9% is in the top ten. Sequencing was carried out using peripheral blood or thyroid tissue (not recorded which). These receptors were collected from a woman aged 18 to 35 with Graves' hyperthyroidism. Each CDR3 is given with its conserved first and last residue. D genes are given only for firm matches. Part of the rows lack a size; the others show once, few, many or a class for expanded clones.

D gene,clone size,J gene,V gene,CDR3 DNA,CDR3 protein
-,few,TRBJ2-6,TRBV24-1,TGTGCCAGCATGCCCCCTGGGGCCAACGTCCTGACTTTC,CASMPPGANVLTF
-,many,TRBJ1-1,TRBV29-1,TGCAGCGTTAAGGATACTGAAGCTTTCTTT,CSVKDTEAFF
-,few,TRBJ1-2,TRBV25-1,TGTGCCAGCAGTGATGGGGCCGGCTATGGCTACACCTTC,CASSDGAGYGYTF
TRBD1,many,TRBJ2-7,TRBV5-1,TGCGCCAGCAGCCGACAGGGGGCCTACGAGCAGTACTTC,CASSRQGAYEQYF
TRBD1,many,TRBJ1-4,TRBV29-1,TGCAGCGTTGAAGTGAGGGGGACAGGGGATGAAAAACTGTTTTTT,CSVEVRGTGDEKLFF
-,-,TRBJ2-7,TRBV7-9,TGTGCCAGCAGCTTAGGACCCAGATCCATCTCCTACGAGCAGTACTTC,CASSLGPRSISYEQYF
-,many,TRBJ1-4,TRBV24-1,TGTGCCACGTCGGAGGGTAATGAAAAACTGTTTTTT,CATSEGNEKLFF
-,-,TRBJ2-5,TRBV7-9,TGTGCCAGCAACCGGGGCGGAGAGACCCAGTACTTC,CASNRGGETQYF
-,-,TRBJ1-1,TRBV7-3,TGTGCCAGCAGCCCAGACAGGTTAAGGGGGAACACTGAAGCTTTCTTT,CASSPDRLRGNTEAFF
TRBD1,-,TRBJ1-1,TRBV10-3,TGTGCCATCAGTGCAGGACAGGGAGAAGCTTTCTTT,CAISAGQGEAFF
-,few,TRBJ1-4,TRBV6-1,TGTGCCAGCAGGGAACCAACAACTACTAATGAAAAACTGTTTTTT,CASREPTTTNEKLFF
-,-,TRBJ1-1,TRBV19,TGTGCCTGGAGTGTACAATGGAACACTGAAGCTTTCTTT,CAWSVQWNTEAFF
-,-,TRBJ2-2,TRBV20-1,TGCAGTGCACCCGAGGCTAGCAAAGGGGGCACCGGGGAGCTGTTTTTT,CSAPEASKGGTGELFF
TRBD1,many,TRBJ2-5,TRBV24-1,TGTGCCACCAGTGATTCCGGGACAGGGTATGCGGAGACCCAGTACTTC,CATSDSGTGYAETQYF
-,-,TRBJ2-5,TRBV24-1,TGTGCCACCAGTGATTTGGCGTTCGGGGAACTTGCGGAGACCCAGTACTTC,CATSDLAFGELAETQYF
TRBD1,-,TRBJ1-2,TRBV2,TGTGCCACCGAGGTACAGGGGGCTGGCTACACCTTC,CATEVQGAGYTF
TRBD2,many,TRBJ2-5,TRBV2,TGTGCCAGCAGCGACGGGACTAGCGGTGCGGAGACCCAGTACTTC,CASSDGTSGAETQYF
-,many,TRBJ2-7,TRBV29-1,TGCAGCGTTGGAAGGGACGAGCAGTACTTC,CSVGRDEQYF
TRBD2,-,TRBJ2-7,TRBV7-2,TGTGCCAGCAGTAGGACTAGCGGGACATCTACCTCCTACGAGCAGTACTTC,CASSRTSGTSTSYEQYF
TRBD1,-,TRBJ1-5,TRBV12-3/TRBV12-4,TGTGCCAGCAGTTTACGCCCGGGACAGGGCGGTCAGCCCCAGCATTTT,CASSLRPGQGGQPQHF
TRBD2,once,TRBJ2-7,TRBV15,TGTGCCACCAAGTTCGGCGGGAGGGCCTCCTACGAGCAGTACTTC,CATKFGGRASYEQYF
TRBD1,-,TRBJ1-1,TRBV19,TGTGCCAGTAGTATTCTGACAGGGGTGAACACTGAAGCTTTCTTT,CASSILTGVNTEAFF
TRBD2,-,TRBJ2-5,TRBV29-1,TGCAGCGTGGGGACTAGCGGAAGGAGACCAAAGGAGACCCAGTACTTC,CSVGTSGRRPKETQYF
-,-,TRBJ2-7,TRBV5-1,TGCGCCGGCAGCTTGGGGCAGCTAGTATCCTCCTACGAGCAGTACTTC,CAGSLGQLVSSYEQYF
-,few,TRBJ1-3,TRBV12-3/TRBV12-4,TGTGCCAGCAGTGACCCAGGGTTCCAAAACACCATATATTTT,CASSDPGFQNTIYF
-,-,TRBJ2-7,TRBV19,TGCGCCAGCAGCCAAGTAGCGGATTCCTACGAGCAGTACTTC,CASSQVADSYEQYF
-,few,TRBJ2-7,TRBV14,TGTGCCAGCAGCCAAGATGGGCAGATGACGGCCGAGCAGTACTTC,CASSQDGQMTAEQYF
-,-,TRBJ1-2,TRBV10-3,TGTGCCATCAGTGAGCGGGGGCAGGGAAGAGGCTACACCTTC,CAISERGQGRGYTF
-,-,TRBJ2-2,TRBV7-8,TGTGCCAGCAGCTGGGGGACCCACACCGGGGAGCTGTTTTTT,CASSWGTHTGELFF
-,-,TRBJ2-7,TRBV7-9,TGTGCCAGCAGCGCGCCCACCGGGACACCCTACGAGCAGTACTTC,CASSAPTGTPYEQYF
TRBD1,many,TRBJ1-5,TRBV29-1,TGCAGCGTGGGACAGGGGGCAGACGGAAATCAGCCCCAGCATTTT,CSVGQGADGNQPQHF